A single T cell receptor beta chain is shown here with its context. This sample was taken from a study of T cells in Graves' hyperthyroidism and ophthalmopathy. Amplification yielded TCR beta CDR3 regions, with RNA transcripts as the source. TCR CDR3 underwent first-round RT-PCR with the HTBI primer set. TCRdb reprocessed the multiplex PCR reads with MiXCR, giving one entry per CDR3 protein. Here the sample spans a few hundred thousand distinct CDR3 sequences, 18% being singletons. The TCR comes from a woman in her 50s with Graves' hyperthyroidism. The sample was blood.

CDR3 protein: CASSLRGTANNEQFF. CDR3 in DNA: TGTGCCAGCAGCTTACGGGGGACAGCCAACAATGAGCAGTTCTTC. This chain links TRBV7-3 with TRBJ2-1; D is possibly TRBD1 (7 bases). CDR1 and CDR2 (germline): SGHTA, FQGTGA. This CDR3 has 15 amino acids. The V gene lost 2 bases and the J gene lost 5 bases, with 13 bases spanning the gap. The full variable domain, rest sourced from reference TRBV7-3 and TRBJ2-1, is GAGVSQTPSNKVTEKGKYVELRCDPISGHTALYWYRQSLGQGPEFLIYFQGTGAADDSGLPNDRFFAVRPEGSVSTLKIQRTERGDSAVYLCASSLRGTANNEQFFGPGTRLTVL.